This TCR beta chain was identified in a study of T-cell memory formation after mild COVID-19. The overall study: TCR clusters were largely donor specific.

Overall study results and limits: Later expanders leaned CD4+, whereas day 15 to 85 contracting clones were balanced CD4/CD8. Clones which contracted sat mainly in CM and EM if CD4+, and in EMRA if CD8+.

The germline V and J ends were trimmed by 0 bases and 5 bases, with 14 bases remaining between them. CDR1 is SGHRS and CDR2 is YFSETQ in the germline V gene. This CDR3 is built from 15 residues. A note on this clonotype: What it binds is unknown.

Each CDR3 protein is one row after TCRdb ran MiXCR on the 5' RACE reads. Seen here are about 320,000 distinct CDR3 sequences, roughly an eighth observed once, and the top ten hold 21%. The chain links TRBV5-1 to TRBJ1-1; D is undetermined. The sample consisted of PBMCs or a T cell subset sorted from them (not recorded which). The TCR originated in a man aged 18 to 35 who had mild COVID-19 (a few samples of this study predate the infection). Cell type and time point are not known. This chain's CDR3 is CASSLVPESGTEAFF. The CDR3 DNA is TGCGCCAGCAGCTTGGTTCCCGAGAGTGGGACTGAAGCTTTCTTT.